This TCR beta chain was found in a study of PD-1 blockade in mismatch repair-deficient tumors. The CDR3 length is 13 residues. V lost 2 bases to trimming and J lost 5 bases, with 10 bases between them. Germline assignment: CDR1 LNHDA and CDR2 SQIVND (reference sequence). The sample holds a few counts of this clone. This table comes from immunoSEQ multiplex PCR, and its TCRdb copy is limited to in-frame clones, with some not included. The sample has 30,000 to 45,000 clones; around 84% are singletons. This TCR was recovered from an adult with mismatch repair-deficient cancer. This specimen consisted of peripheral blood, obtained about 80 weeks after starting pembrolizumab. The rearrangement joins TRBV19 to TRBJ2-7; perhaps TRBD1 as D (6 bases). The CDR3 region is CASSIMYRDEQYF. DNA of the CDR3: TGTGCCAGTAGTATAATGTACAGGGACGAGCAGTACTTC.